The 25 T cell receptor beta chains presented below share a single source sample, sequenced in a study of neurological immune-mediated disorders (dated by TCRdb to the late 2010s). The receptor library was made with 5' RACE. Reads for this sample came from an Illumina HiSeq 2500. Using fastp trimming at Q25 and MiXCR clonotype assembly, TCRdb reanalyzed the public sequencing data and kept in-frame beta chains. For every CDR3 protein sequence, its rows merge into one entry that carries the most common genes and DNA. The sample table records 65,000 to 95,000 distinct CDR3 sequences; nearly 6% of these occur just once. 7.9% of the sample is taken by the ten largest. What this sample's time point label stands for: longitudinal time-point 2. Source material: PBMCs. The receptors were gathered from a woman aged 55-69 years with multiple sclerosis.

This clonotype was seen at least ten times. The V gene is TRBV12-3 or TRBV12-4, the J gene TRBJ2-2; no clear D. The length of the CDR3 is 12 residues. V lost 2 bases and J lost 7, with 5 bases in between. CDR3 amino acids: CASSLWGGELFF. The CDR3 DNA reads as TGTGCCAGCAGTTTATGGGGCGGGGAGCTGTTTTTT.

This clonotype was counted ten times or more. The chain combines TRBV20-1 with TRBJ2-2; D is perhaps TRBD1 (6 bases). The V gene lost 0 bases and the J gene lost 0 bases, with 17 bases spanning the gap. Germline lookup yields CDR1 DFQATT and CDR2 SNEGSKA (reference sequence). The CDR3 is 18 residues long. The CDR3 DNA reads as TGCAGTGCTAGAGATATCTGGGTGACAGGAGCGAACACCGGGGAGCTGTTTTTT. Amino acid sequence: CSARDIWVTGANTGELFF.

Notes on this clonotype: This may come from a read error, since a much larger clone is one base off. The genes are TRBV25-1 and TRBJ2-5; tentative D call: TRBD2 (5 bases). This CDR3 is built from 14 residues. Germline V CDR1 and CDR2: MGHDK, SYGVNS. V lost 6 bases to trimming and J lost 5 bases, with 16 bases between them. The CDR3 bases are TGTGCCAGCAGCTATAACGGGGAGTGGGAGACCCAGTACTTC. The encoded protein is CASSYNGEWETQYF.

This clonotype occurred many times. This chain uses TRBV7-8 with TRBJ1-5; 9 bases match TRBD1. Trimming took 5 bases from V and 0 from J; bases not matched to a gene: 8. This CDR3 contains 17 residues. From germline, CDR1 is SGHVS and CDR2 FQNEAQ. CDR3 loop: CASSLPGQGDSNQPQHF. The CDR3 region has the DNA TGTGCCAGCAGCCTTCCGGGACAGGGAGATAGCAATCAGCCCCAGCATTTT.

In this sample, this clonotype is medium-sized. The J gene is TRBJ2-7, the V gene TRBV29-1; no reliable D call. Germline lookup yields CDR1 SQVTM and CDR2 ANQGSEA. This CDR3 has 14 residues. With 6 bases removed from V and 3 bases from J, the gap between germline ends came to 18 bases. Written as DNA, the CDR3 is TGCAGCGTGGCCCACCACGGGTCAGGCTACGAGCAGTACTTC. Encoded protein: CSVAHHGSGYEQYF.

This clonotype was observed at least ten times. V gene TRBV20-1 combines with J gene TRBJ1-4; possible D gene TRBD1, 6 bases. V gave up 0 bases and J gave up 4 bases, with 12 bases separating them. The CDR3 totals 15 residues. The germline V gene encodes CDR1 DFQATT and CDR2 SNEGSKA (reference sequence). The CDR3 reads CSARDPDRFNEKLFF. The CDR3 DNA reads as TGCAGTGCTAGAGATCCCGACAGGTTTAATGAAAAACTGTTTTTT.

This clonotype has a count of ten or more. The chain carries TRBV5-5 and TRBJ1-1; D remains ambiguous. Germline assignment: CDR1 SGHKS and CDR2 YYEKEE (reference sequence). The V end lost 5 bases, the J end lost 0 bases, and 8 bases lay between the germline ends. CDR3 length: 13 amino acids. CDR3 bases: TGTGCCAGCAGTGGACGGGTGAACACTGAAGCTTTCTTT. Translating it yields CASSGRVNTEAFF. The full variable domain, its missing parts supplied by reference TRBV5-5 and TRBJ1-1, is DAGVTQSPTHLIKTRGQQVTLRCSPISGHKSVSWYQQVLGQGPQFIFQYYEKEERGRGNFPDRFSARQFPNYSSELNVNALLLGDSALYLCASSGRVNTEAFFGQGTRLTVV.

This clonotype was seen at least ten times. The gene calls are TRBV28 and TRBJ1-6; D gene unclear. The CDR3 has 11 residues. Germline V gene sequence: CDR1 MDHEN, CDR2 SYDVKM. V was clipped by 3 bases and J by 6 bases, with 0 bases between them. The CDR3: CASSFNSPLHF. The CDR3, as DNA: TGTGCCAGCAGTTTTAATTCACCCCTCCACTTT.

This clonotype was detected ten times or more. The chain employs TRBV15 and TRBJ1-1; D possibly corresponds to TRBD1 (5 bases). The CDR3 loop spans 14 amino acids. Germline CDR1 LNHNV, CDR2 YYDKDF (reference sequence). Between the trimmed V and J ends, which lost 0 bases and 5 bases, there was a span of 10 bases. CDR3 sequence: CATSRDAGRTEAFF. The CDR3 DNA reads TGTGCCACCAGCAGAGACGCAGGGAGGACTGAAGCTTTCTTT.

This clonotype was counted ten times or more. The chain recombines TRBV6-1 with TRBJ2-2; maybe TRBD1 (6 bases). The germline V gene has CDR1 MNHNS and CDR2 SASEGT. The CDR3 length is 15 residues. The V gene lost 8 bases and the J gene lost 1 base, with 14 bases spanning the gap. The CDR3 reads CASRIGTLNTGELFF. Here the CDR3 DNA reads TGTGCCAGCCGTATAGGGACACTGAACACCGGGGAGCTGTTTTTT.

Ten or more counts support this clonotype. The chain carries TRBV20-1 and TRBJ2-7, with 9 bases aligning to TRBD1. This CDR3 spans 13 amino acids. CDR1 is DFQATT, CDR2 SNEGSKA, per germline (reference sequence). V lost 5 bases to trimming and J lost 2 bases; unmatched junction nucleotides: 4. The CDR3 coding sequence is TGCAGTGCTTTACAGGGGGCGGCCTACGAGCAGTACTTC. Translation: CSALQGAAYEQYF.

The chain combines TRBV12-3 or TRBV12-4 with TRBJ2-1; D is uncertain. The CDR3 has 13 residues. With 6 bases removed from V and 9 bases from J, the gap between germline ends came to 15 bases. Here the CDR3 reads CASSHPLDGEQFF. The CDR3 nucleotides read TGTGCCAGCAGCCATCCCCTGGACGGTGAGCAGTTCTTC.

The rearrangement links TRBV5-1 to TRBJ1-5; D is unresolved. The germline gives CDR1 SGHRS, CDR2 YFSETQ. V lost 0 bases and J 5 bases, leaving 12 bases between the germline ends. The CDR3 extends over 15 amino acids. CDR3 residues: CASSLGARGDQPQHF. CDR3 DNA: TGCGCCAGCAGCTTGGGCGCCCGAGGAGATCAGCCCCAGCATTTT.

This clonotype was seen many times. The rearrangement uses TRBV30 and TRBJ2-1; D is undetermined. The CDR3 covers 11 residues. CDR1 is GTSNPN, CDR2 SVGIG, per germline (reference sequence). Trimming took off 3 bases at V and 7 bases at J, with 7 bases between the two ends. Here the CDR3 DNA reads TGTGCCTGGAGCCCTCTTAATGAGCAGTTCTTC. This translates into CAWSPLNEQFF.

This clonotype showed up many times. The genes are TRBV5-1 and TRBJ2-5; 9 positions agree with TRBD1. After removal of 4 bases from V and 5 bases from J, the junction contained 6 bases not matched to a gene. The germline CDR1 and CDR2 sequences are SGHRS and YFSETQ. CDR3 length: 14 amino acids. The CDR3 sequence: CASSGTGGLETQYF. The CDR3 region has the DNA TGCGCCAGCAGCGGTACAGGGGGCTTGGAGACCCAGTACTTC.

This clonotype has ten or more counts. The chain joins TRBV20-1 to TRBJ2-1, with 8 bases matching TRBD1. The trim removed 5 bases at V and 2 bases at J, leaving 11 bases unmatched. CDR3 length equals 16 residues. Germline V CDR1 and CDR2: DFQATT, SNEGSKA (reference sequence). The CDR3, as DNA: TGCAGTGCTGGAGTGGGCCCGACAGGGGCCTACAATGAGCAGTTCTTC. Protein product: CSAGVGPTGAYNEQFF.

This clonotype was detected many times. V usage is TRBV5-1 and J usage is TRBJ2-2; no reliable D call. Trimming removed 3 bases from V and 6 bases from J, with 21 bases in between. Germline lookup yields CDR1 SGHRS and CDR2 YFSETQ. CDR3 length: 17 residues. CDR3 nucleotides: TGCGCCAGCAGCTCGTTTGCGACTGGAGTAATTTCCGGGGAGCTGTTTTTT. It translates to CASSSFATGVISGELFF.

This clonotype was seen repeatedly, ten times or more. The rearrangement links TRBV29-1 to TRBJ2-7, with 7 bases lining up with TRBD2. V lost 5 bases, J lost 2 bases, and 9 bases stayed unmatched. Germline lookup yields CDR1 SQVTM and CDR2 ANQGSEA. The CDR3 extends over 14 amino acids. CDR3 region: CSVKTGGKAYEQYF. DNA of the CDR3: TGCAGCGTTAAGACGGGGGGAAAAGCCTACGAGCAGTACTTC.

This clonotype was seen repeatedly, ten times or more. This sequence joins TRBV20-1 and TRBJ2-4; no definite D call. The germline gives CDR1 DFQATT, CDR2 SNEGSKA (reference sequence). The CDR3 spans 12 residues. CDR3 sequence (DNA): TGCACCCTAGGAGAAGCCAAAAACATTCAGTACTTC. Protein: CTLGEAKNIQYF.

This clonotype was observed many times. This chain links TRBV7-8 with TRBJ1-2; 7 bases align to TRBD1. The CDR3 runs to 16 residues. Trimming at V came to 1 base and at J to 4 bases, leaving 9 bases not matched to a gene. Germline V gives CDR1 SGHVS, CDR2 FQNEAQ. As DNA, the CDR3 is TGTGCCAGCAGCTTAGATGGAGGGGGCGTCGGCTATGGCTACACCTTC. Translation gives CASSLDGGGVGYGYTF.

Ten or more counts support this clonotype. The gene calls are TRBV5-1 and TRBJ2-7; no reliable D call. This CDR3 contains 8 residues. Germline CDR1 and CDR2: SGHRS and YFSETQ. CDR3 DNA sequence: TGCGCCAGCAGCTCCGCCCGGGTC. As protein: CASSSARV.

The sample holds many counts of this clonotype. V usage is TRBV20-1 and J usage is TRBJ2-1; 11 bases match TRBD2. The V gene end was trimmed by 3 bases and the J gene end by 6 bases; junction bases not matched to a gene: 1. Germline V gives CDR1 DFQATT, CDR2 SNEGSKA (reference sequence). This CDR3 region has 13 residues. CDR3 sequence (DNA): TGCAGTGCTAGCGGGACTAGCGGCAATGAGCAGTTCTTC. Encoded protein: CSASGTSGNEQFF.

This clonotype appeared many times. The chain employs TRBV28 and TRBJ2-3; a weak D match, TRBD2 (7 bases). The CDR3 is 15 amino acids. The germline V and J ends were trimmed by 8 bases and 0 bases, with 15 bases remaining between them. Germline lookup yields CDR1 MDHEN and CDR2 SYDVKM. This CDR3 is CASQYGGGSTDTQYF. The CDR3, as DNA: TGTGCCAGCCAATACGGCGGGGGCAGCACAGATACGCAGTATTTT. Drawing the rest from reference TRBV28 and TRBJ2-3, the complete variable domain is DVKVTQSSRYLVKRTGEKVFLECVQDMDHENMFWYRQDPGLGLRLIYFSYDVKMKEKGDIPEGYSVSREKKERFSLILESASTNQTSMYLCASQYGGGSTDTQYFGPGTRLTVL.

This clonotype was counted between two and nine times. This chain connects TRBV6-5 to TRBJ2-1; TRBD1 aligns across 9 bases. Trimming removed 5 bases from V and 8 bases from J; junction bases left unmatched: 7. This CDR3 region has 14 residues. CDR1 and CDR2 from the germline V gene are MNHEY and SVGAGI. CDR3 bases: TGTGCCAGCAGTCCCCGGGACAGGGACCATGAGCAGTTCTTC. Translated, it gives CASSPRDRDHEQFF.

This sequence joins TRBV6-6 and TRBJ1-1; the D gene is possibly TRBD1 (5 bases). The V and J ends lost 2 bases and 1 base respectively, with 20 bases between them. This CDR3 is 18 amino acids long. Germline-derived CDR1 and CDR2 are MNHNY and SVGAGI (reference sequence). As DNA, the CDR3 is TGTGCCAGCAGTTACCGAGGGACCAGGGCAGGGTGGAACACTGAAGCTTTCTTT. Protein product: CASSYRGTRAGWNTEAFF.